What follows are 17 T cell receptor beta chains derived from one specimen sequenced in a study of T cell responses to AZD1222 COVID-19 vaccine. Sequenced by immunoSEQ multiplex PCR; TCRdb stores in-frame clones only, minus some. The sample lists approximately 89,000 clones, 90% occurring once. The sequencing here drew on peripheral blood, taken 28 days after the second AZD1222 dose. These receptors were collected from an adult who received the AZD1222 COVID-19 vaccine.

V and J are TRBV28 and TRBJ1-2; no clear D gene. Germline V gene lookup returns CDR1 MDHEN and CDR2 SYDVKM. Trimming pared 3 bases from V and 1 base from J, leaving 9 bases between. This CDR3 has 14 amino acids. CDR3 loop: CASSLGWDNYGYTF. As DNA, the CDR3 is TGTGCCAGCAGTTTGGGTTGGGATAACTATGGCTACACCTTC.

The CDR3 region is CASSSIGGPLDYEQYF. CDR3 DNA sequence: TGTGCCAGCAGCTCAATCGGGGGGCCCCTCGATTACGAGCAGTACTTC. The V call is TRBV3-1 (or the pseudogene TRBV3-2), the J call TRBJ2-7; TRBD2 is a possible D gene (7 bases). This CDR3 is built from 16 residues. V was trimmed by 5 bases and J by 4 bases, leaving 21 bases between them. Per the germline V gene, CDR1 is LGHDT and CDR2 is YNNKEL (reference sequence).

This chain connects TRBV4-3 to TRBJ2-1, with 12 bases fitting TRBD2. V trimming: 4 bases; J trimming: 6 bases; junction bases outside the gene matches: 4. The CDR3 is 15 amino acids. CDR1 is LGHNA, CDR2 YSLEER, per germline. The CDR3, as DNA: TGCGCCAGCAGCCGCGTGACTAGCGGGGGCAATGAGCAGTTCTTC. Protein sequence: CASSRVTSGGNEQFF.

This chain connects TRBV11-2 to TRBJ2-7; the match to TRBD2 covers 11 bases. V was pared by 5 bases and J by 1 base, with 10 bases of the junction left unmatched. The CDR3 runs 17 residues. Germline V lookup: CDR1 SGHAT, CDR2 FQNNGV. The CDR3 region has the DNA TGTGCCAGCAGCGTTAGAGGGGGACTAGCGGATTCCTACGAGCAGTACTTC. It codes for CASSVRGGLADSYEQYF.

CDR3 DNA: TGTGCCAGCAGCGCGCCACCCCGGGGCGACACTGAAGCTTTCTTT. It is translated as CASSAPPRGDTEAFF. The gene calls are TRBV5-4 and TRBJ1-1; tentatively, D is TRBD1 (5 bases). The CDR3 is made up of 15 amino acids. Germline V CDR1 and CDR2: SGHNT, YYREEE (reference sequence). V shed 4 bases and J shed 3 bases, with 16 bases lying between them.

V is TRBV6-5 and J is TRBJ1-4; 7 nucleotides align to TRBD1. Germline values: CDR1 MNHEY, CDR2 SVGAGI. This CDR3 contains 14 residues. V trimming: 6 bases; J trimming: 13 bases; junction bases outside the gene matches: 14. The CDR3, as DNA: TGTGCCAGCAGCCGCTCAGACCCAGGGGGGCGACTGTTTTTT. Amino acids: CASSRSDPGGRLFF.

Points on this clone: An end of the junction does not agree with germline; a read error may underlie this. The J gene is TRBJ2-2, the V gene TRBV7-7, with TRBD1 as a possible D gene (5 bases). This CDR3 has 13 amino acids. In germline, CDR1 is SSHAT, CDR2 FNYEAQ (reference sequence). CDR3 sequence: CASSLGATGELFF. The DNA of the CDR3 is TGTGCTAGCAGCCTTGGGGCAACCGGGGAGCTGTTTTTT.

The gene calls are TRBV11-1 and TRBJ2-7, with a weak D call TRBD2 (5 bases). Per the germline V gene, CDR1 is SGHAT and CDR2 is FQDESV (reference sequence). Trimming took 5 bases from V and 5 from J, leaving 10 bases between them. The CDR3 extends over 12 amino acids. The CDR3 DNA sequence: TGTGCCAGCAGCCAGAGGCGGGACGAGCAGTACTTC. Encoded protein: CASSQRRDEQYF.

The V call is TRBV6-6, the J call TRBJ1-4, with a tentative D call TRBD1 (5 bases). The CDR3 runs to 15 residues. The V gene's germline CDR1 is MNHNY and CDR2 SVGAGI (reference sequence). Between the trimmed V and J ends, which lost 2 bases and 5 bases, there was a span of 12 bases. CDR3 loop: CASSYGGGYNEKLFF. The CDR3 nucleotides read TGTGCCAGCAGTTACGGCGGGGGGTACAATGAAAAACTGTTTTTT.

The CDR3 coding sequence is TGTGCCAGCAGTTTAAACACAGCAAGGCTGTTTTTT. Amino acids: CASSLNTARLFF. This chain links TRBV12-3 or TRBV12-4 with TRBJ1-4; D not certain. The V end was cut by 2 bases, the J end by 14 bases, with 12 bases between. The CDR3 has 12 residues.

The chain couples TRBV24-1 to TRBJ2-1; D unclear. This CDR3 contains 11 residues. The germline CDR1 and CDR2 sequences are KGHDR and SFDVKD. V was trimmed by 4 bases and J by 8 bases, leaving 5 bases between them. The CDR3 here is CATSDGDEQFF. The DNA for the CDR3 is TGTGCCACCAGTGACGGCGATGAGCAGTTCTTC.

V and J are TRBV11-2 and TRBJ1-3, with a tentative D call TRBD1 (5 bases). The CDR3 extends over 16 amino acids. CDR1 is SGHAT and CDR2 is FQNNGV in the germline V gene. Trimming cost V 1 base and J 0 bases, with 10 bases left between them. The CDR3 DNA reads TGTGCCAGCAGCTTAGTAGGGGAGGGCTCTGGAAACACCATATATTTT. As protein: CASSLVGEGSGNTIYF.

The gene calls are TRBV5-5 and TRBJ2-5, with TRBD1 matching 7 bases. Germline trimming cut 2 bases from V and 3 bases from J; bases unmatched to any gene: 7. Germline CDR1 and CDR2: SGHKS and YYEKEE (reference sequence). This CDR3 has 15 amino acids. CDR3 DNA: TGTGCCAGCAGCTTCCCCGGGACAGTAAAAGAGACCCAGTACTTC. Translation: CASSFPGTVKETQYF. Full variable domain (missing parts from reference TRBV5-5 and TRBJ2-5): DAGVTQSPTHLIKTRGQQVTLRCSPISGHKSVSWYQQVLGQGPQFIFQYYEKEERGRGNFPDRFSARQFPNYSSELNVNALLLGDSALYLCASSFPGTVKETQYFGPGTRLLVL.

The chain uses TRBV5-1 and TRBJ1-3; TRBD1 matches at 7 bases. CDR3 size: 15 residues. Trimming at V came to 4 bases and at J to 2 bases, leaving 6 bases not matched to a gene. Looked up from germline, CDR1 is SGHRS and CDR2 is YFSETQ. CDR3: CASSTDRAPGNTIYF. The CDR3 region has the DNA TGCGCCAGCAGCACAGACAGGGCCCCTGGAAACACCATATATTTT. Complete variable domain (other parts from reference TRBV5-1 and TRBJ1-3): KAGVTQTPRYLIKTRGQQVTLSCSPISGHRSVSWYQQTPGQGLQFLFEYFSETQRNKGNFPGRFSGRQFSNSRSEMNVSTLELGDSALYLCASSTDRAPGNTIYFGEGSWLTVV.

The rearrangement links TRBV27 to TRBJ1-4; 7 bases fit TRBD1. The trim removed 3 bases at V and 0 bases at J, leaving 19 bases unmatched. Germline V CDR1 and CDR2: MNHEY, SMNVEV (reference sequence). The CDR3 spans 21 residues. In DNA, the CDR3 is TGTGCCAGCAGTTTTCACGCCCTCAGGGGGACCGAGCTTACAACTAATGAAAAACTGTTTTTT. Residues: CASSFHALRGTELTTNEKLFF. Variable domain in full (rest from reference TRBV27 and TRBJ1-4): EAQVTQNPRYLITVTGKKLTVTCSQNMNHEYMSWYRQDPGLGLRQIYYSMNVEVTDKGDVPEGYKVSRKEKRNFPLILESPSPNQTSLYFCASSFHALRGTELTTNEKLFFGSGTQLSVL.

In this sample, this clone turned up once. The chain uses TRBV5-1 and TRBJ2-1, with TRBD1 matching over 9 bases. With V trimmed by 5 bases and J by 4 bases, 4 bases remained unmatched. This CDR3 is built from 14 residues. Germline loops: CDR1 SGHRS, CDR2 YFSETQ. The CDR3 region has the DNA TGCGCCAGCAGTCCCGGGACAGGGTACAATGAGCAGTTCTTC. It codes for CASSPGTGYNEQFF. The full variable domain, its missing parts supplied by reference TRBV5-1 and TRBJ2-1, is KAGVTQTPRYLIKTRGQQVTLSCSPISGHRSVSWYQQTPGQGLQFLFEYFSETQRNKGNFPGRFSGRQFSNSRSEMNVSTLELGDSALYLCASSPGTGYNEQFFGPGTRLTVL.

DNA for the CDR3: TGTGCCATCAGTGGACGCGGACAGGACAGCACAGATACGCAGTATTTT. This codes for CAISGRGQDSTDTQYF. The V call is TRBV10-3, the J call TRBJ2-3, with TRBD1 identical over 7 bases. The CDR3 extends over 16 amino acids. The V gene end was trimmed by 4 bases and the J gene end by 0 bases; junction bases not matched to a gene: 7. Germline CDR1 is ENHRY and CDR2 is SYGVKD.